This T cell receptor beta chain comes out of a study of T cell responses to AZD1222 COVID-19 vaccine. Findings and caveats of the study: At 160-218 and 743-854, vaccine-associated CD4 TCRs were dominant, and they spanned spike. Reportedly, nearly half of unique spike TCRs recognized epitopes outside B.1.351/B.1.1.7 mutations. Females made up more of the donors, who were largely white British, and clonal diversity may have come out too low.

CDR3 size: 14 residues. V lost 0 bases and J 7 bases, leaving 11 bases between the germline ends. The V gene's germline CDR1 is SGHTS and CDR2 YDEGEE. As regards this clone: Its antigen is undetermined.

Assay used: immunoSEQ multiplex PCR; TCRdb lists only in-frame clones, some missing. Of nearly 110,000 clones in the sample, under 90% were seen once. This receptor was taken from an adult in good health. The sequenced sample was peripheral blood, obtained on day 0 of AZD1222 vaccination. V is TRBV5-8 and J is TRBJ1-5; D is undetermined. The CDR3 protein is CASSLVRARQPQHF. CDR3 DNA: TGTGCCAGCAGCTTGGTAAGGGCTCGACAGCCCCAGCATTTT.